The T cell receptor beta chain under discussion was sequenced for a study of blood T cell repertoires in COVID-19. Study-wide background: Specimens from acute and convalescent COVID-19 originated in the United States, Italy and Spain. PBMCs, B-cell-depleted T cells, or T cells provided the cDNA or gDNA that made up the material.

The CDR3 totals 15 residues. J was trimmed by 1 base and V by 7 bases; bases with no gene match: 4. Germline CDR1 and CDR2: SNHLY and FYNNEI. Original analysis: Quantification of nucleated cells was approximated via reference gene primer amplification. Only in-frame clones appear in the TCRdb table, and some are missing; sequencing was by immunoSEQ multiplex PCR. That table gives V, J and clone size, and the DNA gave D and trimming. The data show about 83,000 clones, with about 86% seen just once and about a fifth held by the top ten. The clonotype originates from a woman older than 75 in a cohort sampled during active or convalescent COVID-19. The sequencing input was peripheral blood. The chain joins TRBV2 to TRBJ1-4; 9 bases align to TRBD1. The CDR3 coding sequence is TGTGCCAGCATTGGACAGGGGTTAACTAATGAAAAACTGTTTTTT. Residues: CASIGQGLTNEKLFF.